These T cell receptor beta chains were read from a single sample in a study of cytomegalovirus exposure and HLA in healthy donors. Produced via immunoSEQ multiplex PCR; TCRdb's table is partial and in-frame only. The sample has 200,000 or so clones; the top ten hold around 0.74%. The sequenced sample was PBMCs. All receptors derive from a boy under 18 in good health and CMV-seronegative. Each CDR3 is given without its conserved first and last residue.

TRBV6-5	ASSYSTGGEKLF
TRBV28	ASSPPGQGAVEQF
TRBV9	ASSGGDGTEQY
TRBV7-8	ASSLPGQGRFSGAF
TRBV6-6	ASSNPGQMNAEAF
TRBV2	ASRGVWGQDPYNSPLH
TRBV6-5	ASSLTGTNYGYT
TRBV5-4	ASNDRTNTEAF
TRBV2	ASREDYDYGYT
TRBV19	ASSTTGGRGYT
TRBV13	ASSLAHLNTEAF
TRBV30	AWSVGQVETQY
TRBV4-3	ASSQEPRSYNEQF
TRBV28	ASTDEARRPEAF
TRBV5-5	ASSPAGRNYGYT
TRBV15	ATSREADPTTGQY
TRBV18	ASSPQGGYSNQPQH
TRBV19	ASSYSSTEAF
TRBV4-1	ASRGQGFYNEQF
TRBV18	ASSPAALAGYNEQF
TRBV2	ASSVLGSTDTQY
TRBV29-1	SVASLAGGHTQY
TRBV27	ASSPPQGGGYT
TRBV7-3	ASSLKVRVGTNEKLF
TRBV9	ASSVERTGRLDYGYT